The 3 T cell receptor beta chains given below trace back to one sample, sequenced in a study of cytomegalovirus exposure and HLA in healthy donors. The study ran its PCR with 60 Vbeta and 13 Jbeta primers. Using immunoSEQ multiplex PCR, the repertoire was profiled, and TCRdb retains in-frame clones only, with some absent. The sample lists fewer than 200,000 clones, over 60% occurring once. The sample was PBMCs. These receptors all stem from a man in his forties in good health and CMV-seropositive.

About this clone itself: Other DNA sequences in the sample encode the same CDR3. The chain combines TRBV5-1 with TRBJ2-6; maybe TRBD1 (6 bases). V lost 4 bases to trimming and J lost 3 bases, with 11 bases between them. This CDR3 region has 15 residues. Germline CDR1 and CDR2: SGHRS and YFSETQ. CDR3 residues: CASSLGGGGANVLTF. The CDR3, as DNA: TGCGCCAGCAGCCTTGGGGGCGGTGGGGCCAACGTCCTGACTTTC.

The rearrangement joins TRBV5-4 to TRBJ1-6; D remains ambiguous. With 0 bases removed from V and 7 bases from J, the gap between germline ends came to 8 bases. Germline-derived CDR1 and CDR2 are SGHNT and YYREEE (reference sequence). The CDR3 contains 14 residues. CDR3 in amino acids: CASSLGFGNSPLHF. The DNA of the CDR3 is TGTGCCAGCAGCTTGGGGTTTGGCAATTCACCCCTCCACTTT.

The chain joins TRBV5-1 to TRBJ2-7; TRBD2 agrees at 9 bases. Trimming at V came to 2 bases and at J to 3 bases, leaving 3 bases not matched to a gene. Germline values: CDR1 SGHRS, CDR2 YFSETQ. This CDR3 is built from 14 residues. Written as DNA, the CDR3 is TGCGCCAGCAGCTTTGGCGGGAGGGGCTACGAGCAGTACTTC. This codes for CASSFGGRGYEQYF. The entire variable domain, with the rest obtained from reference TRBV5-1 and TRBJ2-7, is as follows: KAGVTQTPRYLIKTRGQQVTLSCSPISGHRSVSWYQQTPGQGLQFLFEYFSETQRNKGNFPGRFSGRQFSNSRSEMNVSTLELGDSALYLCASSFGGRGYEQYFGPGTRLTVT.